This T cell receptor beta chain was obtained from a study of cytomegalovirus exposure and HLA in healthy donors. Study-level findings and limits: TRBV6-2, TRBV6-3 and other indistinguishable V segments were excluded.

The germline V gene has CDR1 MNHEY and CDR2 SMNVEV (reference sequence). V gave up 4 bases and J gave up 6 bases, with 10 bases separating them. This CDR3 is built from 13 residues. The primer mix had 60 Vbeta and 13 Jbeta primers. Per the original methods: Some 80 million unique TCR beta chains, 8.5 million to 14 million shared, were counted in a later analysis. TCRdb's copy holds only in-frame clones and misses some; the assay was immunoSEQ multiplex PCR. Clonal size and the V and J genes are those of that table, whereas D and trimming came from the DNA. The sample holds some 130,000 clones, roughly 10% seen once. This clone was detected only a few times. The antigen is undetermined.

The TCR was taken from a man between 50 and 59 years old in good health and CMV-seronegative. The genes are TRBV27 and TRBJ2-1, with D unresolved. The sample consisted of PBMCs. CDR3 sequence reads: CASSWAFGNEQFF. Here the CDR3 DNA reads TGTGCCAGCAGTTGGGCCTTCGGCAATGAGCAGTTCTTC.